What follows is one T cell receptor (beta chain) and its context. Antigen unknown. The data were obtained in a study of T-cell reconstitution after alpha-beta-depleted transplantation in children. General study findings and limits: T cells produced anew were the main source of T-cell counts and diversity one year after transplant. Several hundred expanded graft clones reportedly were the source of alpha-beta T cells about two months after transplant. Day-60 TCRbeta diversity that was high in some patients was derived from surviving recipient T cells and thymic progenitors.

The CDR3 is 14 residues long. Unique molecular identifiers featured in how the TCRbeta library was prepared. A single record per CDR3 protein comes from TCRdb applying MiXCR to the PCR reads. The data show about 980,000 distinct CDR3 sequences, with less than 30% seen just once and 28% held by the top ten. The starting material was PBMCs, mostly from graft donor cells, obtained 360 days after TCRalphabeta/CD19-depleted stem cell transplant. The chain has TRBV21-1 and TRBJ2-3; TRBD1 is taken as the D call from the table, unchecked against the DNA. TRBV21-1 is described as a pseudogene. The TCR originated in a boy in the first two years of life who had a stem cell transplant for SCID, so the T cells may come from the graft donor. The CDR3 is CAQGKSRGTDTQYF. The CDR3 DNA follows: TGTGCCCAGGGAAAATCGAGAGGCACAGATACGCAGTATTTT.